This is a list of T cell receptor beta chains from one sample in a study of T cells in Graves' hyperthyroidism and ophthalmopathy. TCRdb reanalysed the multiplex PCR reads using MiXCR and keeps one entry per CDR3 protein. The table lists hundreds of thousands of distinct CDR3 sequences, about a sixth of them singletons. Material for sequencing was blood. The receptors were gathered from a woman aged 60-75 years with Graves' ophthalmopathy. Both conserved end residues are part of each CDR3. A D gene is named only where the DNA matches it firmly. Part of the rows lack a size; the others show once, few, many or a class for expanded clones.

D: .
V: TRBV5-1
J: TRBJ1-1
length: 13
size: many
CDR3: CASSLKGLVEAFF
DNA: TGCGCCAGCAGCTTGAAAGGGTTGGTTGAAGCTTTCTTT

D: .
V: TRBV20-1
J: TRBJ2-5
length: 14
size: few
CDR3: CSAERGGQKETQYF
DNA: TGCAGTGCCGAACGAGGCGGGCAGAAAGAGACCCAGTACTTC

D: .
V: TRBV29-1
J: TRBJ1-3
length: 12
size: .
CDR3: CSVGTAGNTIYF
DNA: TGCAGCGTTGGGACAGCTGGAAACACCATATATTTT

D: .
V: TRBV9
J: TRBJ1-5
length: 14
size: many
CDR3: CASSVQGVDQPQHF
DNA: TGTGCCAGCAGCGTACAAGGGGTTGATCAGCCCCAGCATTTT

D: TRBD1
V: TRBV18
J: TRBJ2-7
length: 15
size: many
CDR3: CASSPTAGGFSEQYF
DNA: TGTGCCAGCTCACCAACGGCAGGGGGCTTCTCCGAGCAGTACTTC

D: .
V: TRBV6-1
J: TRBJ2-6
length: 15
size: many
CDR3: CASINRKSGANVLTF
DNA: TGTGCCAGCATTAACAGGAAATCTGGGGCCAACGTCCTGACTTTC

D: TRBD1
V: TRBV5-6
J: TRBJ2-2
length: 16
size: .
CDR3: CASSLVDRGNTGELFF
DNA: TGTGCCAGCAGCTTGGTGGACAGGGGGAACACCGGGGAGCTGTTTTTT

D: .
V: TRBV5-1
J: TRBJ2-2
length: 14
size: few
CDR3: CASRGPGATGELFF
DNA: TGCGCCAGCAGGGGGCCGGGGGCCACCGGGGAGCTGTTTTTT

D: .
V: TRBV27
J: TRBJ1-5
length: 12
size: few
CDR3: CASWTPNQPQHF
DNA: TGTGCCAGCTGGACACCCAATCAGCCCCAGCATTTT

D: .
V: TRBV11-2
J: TRBJ2-7
length: 10
size: many
CDR3: CASARNEQYF
DNA: TGTGCCAGCGCCAGGAACGAGCAGTACTTC

D: .
V: TRBV7-9
J: TRBJ2-7
length: 15
size: many
CDR3: CASSLARGMTYEQYF
DNA: TGTGCCAGCAGCTTAGCCCGGGGAATGACCTACGAGCAGTACTTC

D: TRBD1
V: TRBV5-6
J: TRBJ1-2
length: 15
size: .
CDR3: CASSYRDRGYYGYTF
DNA: TGTGCCAGCAGCTACCGGGACAGGGGGTATTATGGCTACACCTTC

D: .
V: TRBV20-1
J: TRBJ2-3
length: 13
size: .
CDR3: CSAPVGTTDTQYF
DNA: TGCAGTGCCCCAGTGGGGACCACAGATACGCAGTATTTT

D: .
V: TRBV18
J: TRBJ1-3
length: 17
size: few
CDR3: CASSPQNGGGRGNTIYF
DNA: TGTGCCAGCTCACCCCAGAATGGGGGGGGCCGTGGAAACACCATATATTTT

D: TRBD1
V: TRBV6-7
J: TRBJ1-5
length: 19
size: .
CDR3: CASSYIGVLGQAYNQPQHF
DNA: TGTGCCAGCAGTTACATAGGGGTTTTAGGACAGGCCTACAATCAGCCCCAGCATTTT

D: .
V: TRBV7-2
J: TRBJ2-1
length: 15
size: few
CDR3: CASSPGSLIGAEQFF
DNA: TGTGCCAGCAGCCCCGGGTCCTTAATAGGCGCTGAGCAGTTCTTC

D: TRBD1
V: TRBV18
J: TRBJ1-5
length: 16
size: .
CDR3: CASSPRTGAVHQPQHF
DNA: TGTGCCAGCTCACCTCGGACAGGGGCAGTCCATCAGCCCCAGCATTTT

D: TRBD1
V: TRBV2
J: TRBJ1-1
length: 16
size: .
CDR3: CASRAGTGGRNTEAFF
DNA: TGTGCCAGCAGGGCCGGGACAGGGGGCCGGAACACTGAAGCTTTCTTT

D: .
V: TRBV19
J: TRBJ1-1
length: 13
size: many
CDR3: CASSLALETEAFF
DNA: TGTGCCAGTAGCCTGGCTCTGGAAACTGAAGCTTTCTTT

D: TRBD2
V: TRBV2
J: TRBJ2-3
length: 18
size: once
CDR3: CATSDPGTSGRAADTQYF
DNA: TGTGCCACCAGTGATCCCGGGACTAGCGGGAGGGCCGCAGATACGCAGTATTTT

D: .
V: TRBV19
J: TRBJ2-1
length: 13
size: few
CDR3: CASSRDAYNEQFF
DNA: TGTGCCAGTAGTAGGGATGCCTACAATGAGCAGTTCTTC

D: .
V: TRBV4-3
J: TRBJ2-7
length: 17
size: few
CDR3: CASSQVYLRASIGEQYF
DNA: TGCGCCAGCAGCCAAGTCTACTTGCGGGCCAGTATTGGCGAGCAGTACTTC

D: TRBD1
V: TRBV15
J: TRBJ2-5
length: 13
size: many
CDR3: CATSRDRQETQYF
DNA: TGTGCCACCAGCAGGGACAGGCAAGAGACCCAGTACTTC

D: .
V: TRBV6-5
J: TRBJ2-3
length: 14
size: many
CDR3: CASSYRQGTDTQYF
DNA: TGTGCCAGCAGTTACAGACAGGGCACAGATACGCAGTATTTT

D: .
V: TRBV28
J: TRBJ2-7
length: 17
size: many
CDR3: CASTLHPGTQNPYEQYF
DNA: TGTGCCAGCACGCTACACCCCGGGACACAAAATCCCTACGAGCAGTACTTC

D: .
V: TRBV9
J: TRBJ2-7
length: 15
size: .
CDR3: CASRRSPDGVYEQYF
DNA: TGTGCCAGCAGGCGTAGCCCCGACGGAGTCTACGAGCAGTACTTC

D: .
V: TRBV7-2
J: TRBJ1-1
length: 13
size: many
CDR3: CASSFWGEGEAFF
DNA: TGTGCCAGCAGCTTTTGGGGGGAAGGTGAAGCTTTCTTT

D: .
V: TRBV2
J: TRBJ1-6
length: 13
size: few
CDR3: CASRLGPTGPLHF
DNA: TGTGCCAGCAGACTGGGCCCCACAGGACCCCTCCACTTT

D: TRBD1
V: TRBV12-3/TRBV12-4
J: TRBJ1-1
length: 14
size: many
CDR3: CASNVRGQTTEAFF
DNA: TGTGCCAGCAATGTCAGGGGGCAGACCACTGAAGCTTTCTTT

D: .
V: TRBV20-1
J: TRBJ1-2
length: 14
size: few
CDR3: CSARDRMEGYGYTF
DNA: TGCAGTGCTAGAGATCGGATGGAGGGCTATGGCTACACCTTC

D: TRBD1
V: TRBV4-2
J: TRBJ1-2
length: 15
size: .
CDR3: CASSQAGRGLLGYTF
DNA: TGTGCCAGCAGCCAAGCGGGCAGGGGGCTCTTAGGCTACACCTTC

D: TRBD2
V: TRBV5-6
J: TRBJ2-3
length: 17
size: many
CDR3: CASSYSGRAVGTDTQYF
DNA: TGTGCCAGCAGTTATAGCGGGAGGGCCGTGGGAACAGATACGCAGTATTTT

D: .
V: TRBV2
J: TRBJ1-2
length: 15
size: few
CDR3: CASNSMVSTTRGYTF
DNA: TGTGCCAGCAATAGCATGGTCAGTACGACGAGGGGCTACACCTTC

D: TRBD1
V: TRBV11-2
J: TRBJ1-1
length: 12
size: many
CDR3: CASSSTGAEAFF
DNA: TGTGCCAGCAGCTCCACAGGGGCTGAAGCTTTCTTT

D: .
V: TRBV11-2
J: TRBJ1-4
length: 13
size: many
CDR3: CASSLRFNEKLFF
DNA: TGTGCCAGCAGCTTACGGTTTAATGAAAAACTGTTTTTT

D: .
V: TRBV12-3/TRBV12-4
J: TRBJ1-1
length: 15
size: many
CDR3: CASSPLGGTYTEAFF
DNA: TGTGCCAGCAGTCCCCTTGGAGGGACGTACACTGAAGCTTTCTTT

D: .
V: TRBV7-9
J: TRBJ2-7
length: 15
size: many
CDR3: CASSSYRVRAYEQYF
DNA: TGTGCCAGCAGTTCCTACAGGGTTCGGGCCTACGAGCAGTACTTC

D: .
V: TRBV28
J: TRBJ2-2
length: 15
size: .
CDR3: CASSFPPANTGELFF
DNA: TGTGCCAGCAGTTTTCCACCCGCGAACACCGGGGAGCTGTTTTTT

D: .
V: TRBV24-1
J: TRBJ2-1
length: 14
size: many
CDR3: CATSDVKQYNEQFF
DNA: TGTGCCACCAGTGATGTAAAACAGTACAATGAGCAGTTCTTC

D: .
V: TRBV5-5
J: TRBJ1-4
length: 14
size: many
CDR3: CASAAFGRNEKLFF
DNA: TGTGCCAGCGCCGCCTTTGGACGGAATGAAAAACTGTTTTTT

D: .
V: TRBV28
J: TRBJ1-4
length: 18
size: many
CDR3: CASSLKQGSGGRTEKLFF
DNA: TGTGCCAGCAGTTTGAAACAGGGCTCCGGGGGTCGTACTGAAAAACTGTTTTTT

D: TRBD1
V: TRBV29-1
J: TRBJ2-5
length: 13
size: many
CDR3: CSVGRQGRETQYF
DNA: TGCAGCGTGGGGAGACAGGGCCGTGAGACCCAGTACTTC

D: TRBD1
V: TRBV6-1
J: TRBJ2-7
length: 15
size: once
CDR3: CASTPPGTGGNEQYF
DNA: TGTGCCAGCACTCCCCCCGGGACAGGGGGCAACGAGCAGTACTTC

D: TRBD1
V: TRBV28
J: TRBJ2-7
length: 15
size: .
CDR3: CASTTGGLSSYEQYF
DNA: TGTGCCAGCACCACAGGGGGCCTGAGCTCCTACGAGCAGTACTTC

D: .
V: TRBV7-2
J: TRBJ1-2
length: 15
size: many
CDR3: CASSLGATGMDGYTF
DNA: TGTGCCAGCAGCTTAGGGGCTACAGGGATGGATGGCTACACCTTC

D: .
V: TRBV20-1
J: TRBJ2-5
length: 11
size: .
CDR3: CSAIPGETQYF
DNA: TGCAGTGCTATCCCGGGGGAGACCCAGTACTTC

D: .
V: TRBV6-1
J: TRBJ1-2
length: 13
size: many
CDR3: CASSSRTVYGYTF
DNA: TGTGCCAGCAGTTCGCGGACAGTCTATGGCTACACCTTC

D: .
V: TRBV5-5
J: TRBJ1-4
length: 14
size: many
CDR3: CASSPRGYGEKLFF
DNA: TGTGCCAGCAGCCCCAGGGGCTATGGTGAAAAACTGTTTTTT

D: .
V: TRBV9
J: TRBJ1-6
length: 14
size: many
CDR3: CASSVDRLNSPLHF
DNA: TGTGCCAGCAGCGTAGACAGACTAAATTCACCCCTCCACTTT

D: TRBD2
V: TRBV29-1
J: TRBJ2-3
length: 14
size: many
CDR3: CSGAREGSTDTQYF
DNA: TGCAGCGGGGCCCGGGAGGGTAGCACAGATACGCAGTATTTT

D: .
V: TRBV12-3/TRBV12-4
J: TRBJ2-1
length: 16
size: .
CDR3: CASSFLTWDSRNEQFF
DNA: TGTGCCAGCAGTTTCCTCACTTGGGACTCCCGCAATGAGCAGTTCTTC

D: TRBD1
V: TRBV29-1
J: TRBJ1-1
length: 14
size: many
CDR3: CSVEVRTTGGPAFF
DNA: TGCAGCGTTGAAGTCAGGACGACAGGGGGCCCAGCTTTCTTT

D: TRBD1
V: TRBV4-2
J: TRBJ1-1
length: 13
size: .
CDR3: CASSQDRDREAFF
DNA: TGTGCCAGCAGCCAAGACCGGGACAGGGAAGCTTTCTTT

D: TRBD2
V: TRBV11-2
J: TRBJ2-5
length: 18
size: once
CDR3: CASSHSLAGVGLQETQYF
DNA: TGTGCCAGCAGCCATTCTTTAGCGGGAGTAGGGCTCCAAGAGACCCAGTACTTC

D: TRBD1
V: TRBV28
J: TRBJ1-5
length: 15
size: many
CDR3: CASTPGGQGSQPQHF
DNA: TGTGCCAGCACCCCAGGGGGACAGGGAAGTCAGCCCCAGCATTTT

D: .
V: TRBV6-5
J: TRBJ1-1
length: 14
size: .
CDR3: CASTPRQISTEASF
DNA: TGTGCCAGCACCCCACGGCAGATTAGCACTGAAGCTTCCTTT

D: .
V: TRBV12-3/TRBV12-4
J: TRBJ1-1
length: 15
size: .
CDR3: CASSSTEGLNTEAFF
DNA: TGTGCCAGCAGTTCGACAGAGGGCCTGAACACTGAAGCTTTCTTT

D: .
V: TRBV20-1
J: TRBJ2-7
length: 13
size: many
CDR3: CSARLHASYEQYF
DNA: TGCAGTGCTAGACTACACGCCTCCTACGAGCAGTACTTC

D: .
V: TRBV2
J: TRBJ1-1
length: 13
size: many
CDR3: CASSEGLRGEAFF
DNA: TGTGCCAGCAGTGAGGGATTAAGGGGGGAAGCTTTCTTT

D: TRBD1
V: TRBV18
J: TRBJ2-7
length: 15
size: many
CDR3: CASSPTRGQSYEQYF
DNA: TGTGCCAGCTCACCGACCAGGGGGCAGTCCTACGAGCAGTACTTC